The T cell receptor (beta chain) described here comes from a study of T cells in Graves' hyperthyroidism and ophthalmopathy. Study background: Specimen type is peripheral blood, collected at initial diagnosis prior to any treatment.

A word on this clonotype: Its antigen is undetermined.

V lost 4 bases to trimming and J lost 1 base, with 13 bases between them. Germline V lookup: CDR1 SGHVS, CDR2 FNYEAQ. This CDR3 contains 16 residues. Amplification of TCR beta CDR3 regions used RNA as the template. The primer set for the first-round RT-PCR of the TCR CDR3 was HTBI. Each CDR3 protein is one row after TCRdb ran MiXCR on the multiplex PCR reads. The table includes approximately 600,000 distinct CDR3 sequences, more than 11% detected once. General observations from the study: Ophthalmopathy, as predicted by the model, came a median 6.5 months after the prediction.

Researchers barred patients who had uncontrolled infection, other autoimmune disease, pregnancy or lactation. Used for diagnoses were clinical symptoms, serum thyroxine and TRAb, thyroid ultrasound and orbital computed tomography. This sequence originates from a woman in her 30s with Graves' hyperthyroidism that later progressed to Graves' ophthalmopathy. This chain uses TRBV7-6 with TRBJ2-2, with D tentatively TRBD1 or TRBD2 (5 bases each). The sequenced sample consisted of blood. CDR3 sequence (DNA): TGTGCCAGCAGCTCCCCATATGGGGGGAACACCGGGGAGCTGTTTTTT. Translating it yields CASSSPYGGNTGELFF.